This T cell receptor (beta chain) was sequenced in a study of shared clonotypes between healthy human individuals. As regards this clone: The target antigen is unknown.

Study outcomes and limitations: Estimated clonotype richness was generally higher in naive than memory subsets. The four-donor shared clonotypes exceeded non-shared clonotypes in generation probability, with non-shared ones scoring lower. Only blood was sampled, and tissue TCR repertoires likely differ from blood ones.

V was cut by 0 bases and J by 1 base, with 7 bases left in between. This CDR3 is 15 amino acids long. Germline V gives CDR1 SGDLS, CDR2 YYNGEE. Using immunoSEQ multiplex PCR, the repertoire was profiled, and TCRdb retains in-frame clones only, with some absent. Counted here are about 2.1 million clones, roughly 95% occurring once; the ten biggest clones make up about 1.6%. CD45RO-negative CD8 cells positively selected for CCR7 made up the naive population, which excluded terminally differentiated effector memory CD45RA+ cells. The sequenced sample was naive CD8+ T cells from PBMCs. V usage is TRBV9 and J usage is TRBJ2-2; the D is unclear. The sequence was obtained from a man aged 18 to 30 in good health. Some clones in this sample may be carry-over from other donors' samples. CDR3 in DNA: TGTGCCAGCAGCGTAGCTGGGATGAACACCGGGGAGCTGTTTTTT. Residues: CASSVAGMNTGELFF.